This T cell receptor (beta chain) stems from a study of human T cells and chemical hapten exposure. Turning to the study itself: Largely, small differences in pooled library volume made per-sample TCR yields vary.

Worth noting for this clonotype: What it binds is not known.

TCRdb ran MiXCR on the RACE reads and lists one entry per CDR3 protein. The sample has around 330,000 distinct CDR3 sequences, 4.5% to 7% seen once. Time point here: pre-sensitization, week 0. Treatment meaning: therapeutic diphenylcyclopropenone sensitization with weekly scalp DPC. The germline CDR1 and CDR2 sequences are MNHNY and SVGAGI (reference sequence). Trimming shortened V by 5 bases and J by 12 bases, and 17 bases separated the two germline ends. CDR3 length: 14 amino acids. Findings and limits, study-wide: Expanded TCRs showed more large CDR3 clusters than pre-sensitization or healthy control sets. Counts of TCRs above 1 in 1000 frequency stayed unchanged with DPC sensitization.

The sequences come from whole blood, collected in connection with sensitization to the hapten diphenylcyclopropenone (DPC). This sequence originates from a woman aged 18-35 years with alopecia areata. Some clones in this sample may be carry-over from other donors' samples. The chain has TRBV6-6 and TRBJ1-6; D call uncertain. The DNA for the CDR3 is TGTGCCAGCAGTCCGCCTGGTACGACATTACCCCTCCACTTT. It translates to CASSPPGTTLPLHF.